This T cell receptor (beta chain) was observed in a study of cytomegalovirus exposure and HLA in healthy donors. As for the study in general: Drawn from HLA-typed donors, 83 million or so unique TCRs were held in an early data release. The study placed roughly four fifths of its roughly 400 genotyped donors in the Caucasian-associated ancestry cluster. The study's findings and limits: Per a later analysis, HLA-associated TCR beta chains showed more clonal expansion than other, equally common TCR beta chains.

Nominally healthy donors provided the samples, though records likely missed some immune exposures. In the case of this clone: Its antigen is currently unknown.

PCR primers comprised 60 Vbeta and 13 Jbeta primers. Sequencing used immunoSEQ multiplex PCR; TCRdb keeps in-frame clones, though not all of them. The table has around 180,000 clones, about 80% seen once. The CDR3 is 11 residues long. V dropped 6 bases and J dropped 2 bases, with 5 bases sitting between them. Germline CDR1 LGHNT, CDR2 FRNRAP. The TCR sequence derives from a woman aged 25 to 39 in good health and CMV-seropositive. V is TRBV12-5 and J is TRBJ2-7; D unresolved. Sequenced input: PBMCs. The CDR3 DNA follows: TGTGCTAGTGGCCGTACCTACGAGCAGTACTTC. It specifies CASGRTYEQYF.